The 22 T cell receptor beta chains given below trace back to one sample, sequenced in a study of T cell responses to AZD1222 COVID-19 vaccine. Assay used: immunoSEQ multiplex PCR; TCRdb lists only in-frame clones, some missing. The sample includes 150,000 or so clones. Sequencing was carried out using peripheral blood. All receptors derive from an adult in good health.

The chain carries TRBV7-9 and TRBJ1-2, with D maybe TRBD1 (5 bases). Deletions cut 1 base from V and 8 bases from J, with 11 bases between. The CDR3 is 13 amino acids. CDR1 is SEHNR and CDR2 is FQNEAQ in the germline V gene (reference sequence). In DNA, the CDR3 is TGTGCCAGCAGCTTAGACCAGGGTTTCGGCTACACCTTC. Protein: CASSLDQGFGYTF.

DNA of the CDR3: TGTGCCAGCAGCCGAGGGACAACCACCGGGGAGCTGTTTTTT. Its protein product is CASSRGTTTGELFF. The rearrangement uses TRBV6-5 and TRBJ2-2, with TRBD1 as a possible D gene (6 bases). The germline CDR1 and CDR2 sequences are MNHEY and SVGAGI. The CDR3 has 14 amino acids. V lost 6 bases and J lost 4, with 12 bases in between.

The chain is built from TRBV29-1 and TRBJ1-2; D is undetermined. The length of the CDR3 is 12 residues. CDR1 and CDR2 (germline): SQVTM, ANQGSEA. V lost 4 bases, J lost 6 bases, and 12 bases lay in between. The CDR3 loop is CSVGGMRNGYTF. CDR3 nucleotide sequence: TGCAGCGTTGGCGGGATGCGAAATGGCTACACCTTC.

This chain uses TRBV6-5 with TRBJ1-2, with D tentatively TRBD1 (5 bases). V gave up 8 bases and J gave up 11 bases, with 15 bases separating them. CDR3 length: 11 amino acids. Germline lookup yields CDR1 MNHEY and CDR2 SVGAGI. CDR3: CASRSRQGYTF. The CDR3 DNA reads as TGTGCCAGCCGGAGTCGCCAGGGATACACCTTC.

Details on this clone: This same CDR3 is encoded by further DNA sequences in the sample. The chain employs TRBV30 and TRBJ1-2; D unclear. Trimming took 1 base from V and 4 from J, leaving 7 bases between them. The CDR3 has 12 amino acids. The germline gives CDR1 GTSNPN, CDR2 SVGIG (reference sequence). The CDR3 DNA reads TGTGCCTGGAGTGGGGGATCCTATGGCTACACCTTC. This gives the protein CAWSGGSYGYTF.

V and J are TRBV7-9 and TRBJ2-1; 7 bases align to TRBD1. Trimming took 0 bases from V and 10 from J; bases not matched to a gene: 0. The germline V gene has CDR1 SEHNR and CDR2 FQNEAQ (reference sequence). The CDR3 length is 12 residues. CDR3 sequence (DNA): TGTGCCAGCAGCTTAGCGGACAGGGAGCAGTTCTTC. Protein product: CASSLADREQFF.

DNA for the CDR3: TGTGCCAGCAGCCAAGTACGAACAGACATTAATTCACCCCTCCACTTT. It encodes CASSQVRTDINSPLHF. This chain connects TRBV4-2 to TRBJ1-6; D remains unclear. The length of the CDR3 is 16 residues. Trimming pared 1 base from V and 6 bases from J, leaving 13 bases between. Germline-derived CDR1 and CDR2 are LGHNA and YNFKEQ.

The DNA of the CDR3 is TGTGCCAGCAGTGACTCTGGCAGGGGGGAGCAGTTCTTC. This codes for CASSDSGRGEQFF. The chain has TRBV6-4 and TRBJ2-1; 7 nucleotides line up with TRBD1. The germline V gene has CDR1 MRHNA and CDR2 SNTAGT. After removal of 0 bases from V and 10 bases from J, the junction contained 3 bases not matched to a gene. This CDR3 has 13 amino acids.

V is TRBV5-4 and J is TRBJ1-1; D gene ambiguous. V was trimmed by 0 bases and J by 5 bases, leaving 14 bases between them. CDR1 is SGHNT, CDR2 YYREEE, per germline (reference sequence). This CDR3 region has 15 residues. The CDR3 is CASSLGISENTEAFF. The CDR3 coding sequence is TGTGCCAGCAGCTTGGGAATCTCAGAGAATACTGAAGCTTTCTTT. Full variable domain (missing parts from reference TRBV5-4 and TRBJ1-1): ETGVTQSPTHLIKTRGQQVTLRCSSQSGHNTVSWYQQALGQGPQFIFQYYREEENGRGNFPPRFSGLQFPNYSSELNVNALELDDSALYLCASSLGISENTEAFFGQGTRLTVV.

The CDR3 spells CASSPDYYEQYF. CDR3 DNA: TGTGCCAGCAGTCCAGATTACTACGAGCAGTACTTC. The V and J genes are TRBV28 and TRBJ2-7, with D hard to call. Trimming left V 5 bases short and J 3 bases short, with 8 bases between. Germline V CDR1 and CDR2: MDHEN, SYDVKM. This CDR3 contains 12 residues.

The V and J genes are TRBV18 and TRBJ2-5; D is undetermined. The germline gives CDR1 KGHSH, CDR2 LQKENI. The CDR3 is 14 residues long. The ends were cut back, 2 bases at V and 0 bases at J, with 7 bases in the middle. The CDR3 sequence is CASSPAAYQETQYF. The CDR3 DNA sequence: TGTGCCAGCTCACCAGCGGCCTACCAAGAGACCCAGTACTTC. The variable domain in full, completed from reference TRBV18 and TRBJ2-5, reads NAGVMQNPRHLVRRRGQEARLRCSPMKGHSHVYWYRQLPEEGLKFMVYLQKENIIDESGMPKERFSAEFPKEGPSILRIQQVVRGDSAAYFCASSPAAYQETQYFGPGTRLLVL.

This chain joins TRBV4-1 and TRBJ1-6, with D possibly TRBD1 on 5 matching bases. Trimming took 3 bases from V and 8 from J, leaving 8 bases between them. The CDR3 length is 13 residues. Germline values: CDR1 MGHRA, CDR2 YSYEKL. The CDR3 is CASSQRGDSPLHF. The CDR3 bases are TGCGCCAGCAGCCAGAGGGGAGATTCACCCCTCCACTTT.

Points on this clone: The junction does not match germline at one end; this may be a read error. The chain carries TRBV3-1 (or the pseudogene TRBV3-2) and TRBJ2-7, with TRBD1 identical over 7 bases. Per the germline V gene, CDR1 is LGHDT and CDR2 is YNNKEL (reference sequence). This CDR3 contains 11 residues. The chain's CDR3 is CASSQGGTDTF. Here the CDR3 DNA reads TGTGCCAGCAGCCAAGGGGGGACAGACACCTTC.

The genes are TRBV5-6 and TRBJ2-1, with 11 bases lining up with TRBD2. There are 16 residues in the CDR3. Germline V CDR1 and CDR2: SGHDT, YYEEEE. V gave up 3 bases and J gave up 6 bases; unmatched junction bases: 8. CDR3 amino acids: CASSYPGLAVINEQFF. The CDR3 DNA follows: TGTGCCAGCAGCTACCCGGGACTAGCGGTTATCAATGAGCAGTTCTTC.

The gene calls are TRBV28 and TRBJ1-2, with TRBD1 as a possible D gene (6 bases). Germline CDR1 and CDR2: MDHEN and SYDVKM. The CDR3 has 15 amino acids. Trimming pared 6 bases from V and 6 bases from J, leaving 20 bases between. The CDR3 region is CASRAHLQGWDGYTF. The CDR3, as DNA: TGTGCCAGCAGAGCCCACCTACAGGGATGGGATGGCTACACCTTC.

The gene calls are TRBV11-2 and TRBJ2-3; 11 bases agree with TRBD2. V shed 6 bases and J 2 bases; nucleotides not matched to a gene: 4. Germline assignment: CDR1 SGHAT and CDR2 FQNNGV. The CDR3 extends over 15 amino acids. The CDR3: CASRELAGVTDTQYF. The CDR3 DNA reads TGTGCCAGCAGGGAACTAGCGGGGGTCACAGATACGCAGTATTTT.

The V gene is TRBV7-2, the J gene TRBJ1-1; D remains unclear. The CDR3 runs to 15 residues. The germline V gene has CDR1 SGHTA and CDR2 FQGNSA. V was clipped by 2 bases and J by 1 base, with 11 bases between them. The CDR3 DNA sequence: TGTGCCAGCAGCTTAAACTTCGTAGCGAACACTGAAGCTTTCTTT. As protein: CASSLNFVANTEAFF.

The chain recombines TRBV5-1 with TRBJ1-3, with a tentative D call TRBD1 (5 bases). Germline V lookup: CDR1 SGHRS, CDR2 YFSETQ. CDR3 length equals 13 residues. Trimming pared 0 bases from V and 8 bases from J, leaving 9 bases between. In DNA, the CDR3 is TGCGCCAGCAGCTTGGAGAGGGGAGACACCATATATTTT. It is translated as CASSLERGDTIYF.

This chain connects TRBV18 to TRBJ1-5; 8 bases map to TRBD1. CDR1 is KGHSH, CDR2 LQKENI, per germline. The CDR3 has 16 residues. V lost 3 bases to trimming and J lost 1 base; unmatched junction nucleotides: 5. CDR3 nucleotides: TGTGCCAGCTCACCTGCAGGGGGCTGGAGCAATCAGCCCCAGCATTTT. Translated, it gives CASSPAGGWSNQPQHF.

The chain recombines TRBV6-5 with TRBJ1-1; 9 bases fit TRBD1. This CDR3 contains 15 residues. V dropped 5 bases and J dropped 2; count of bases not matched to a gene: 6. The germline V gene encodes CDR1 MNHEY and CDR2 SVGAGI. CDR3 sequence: CASSPWTGANTEAFF. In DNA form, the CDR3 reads TGTGCCAGCAGTCCCTGGACAGGGGCTAACACTGAAGCTTTCTTT.

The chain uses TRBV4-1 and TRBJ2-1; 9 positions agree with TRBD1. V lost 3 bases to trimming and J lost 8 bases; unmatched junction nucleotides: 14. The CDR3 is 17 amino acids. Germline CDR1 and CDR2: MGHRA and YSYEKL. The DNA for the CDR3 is TGCGCCAGCAGCCAGGTTATGACAGGGGGGCTATTCTATGAGCAGTTCTTC. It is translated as CASSQVMTGGLFYEQFF.

CDR3 in amino acids: CASSSRDVPNTEAFF. The CDR3 bases are TGTGCCAGCAGCTCGAGGGACGTCCCTAACACTGAAGCTTTCTTT. The chain carries TRBV9 and TRBJ1-1; D might be TRBD1 (5 bases). This CDR3 is 15 amino acids long. Germline lookup yields CDR1 SGDLS and CDR2 YYNGEE. V was shortened by 4 bases and J by 2 bases, with 15 bases between the two germline ends.